The T cell receptor beta chain under discussion was sequenced for a study of molecular identifiers for immune sequencing clone quantification. Libraries of naive CD8 cells were prepared from approximately 20,000 to 1,000,000 sorted cells using 10%, 30% or 50% RNA. The CDR3 sequence is 14 residues long. From germline, CDR1 is SGHAT and CDR2 FQNNGV. Using its own MiXCR run on the PCR reads, TCRdb lists one record per CDR3 protein. The sample includes around 480,000 distinct CDR3 sequences, about a fifth seen only once; the top ten take about 0.8%. Note on this clonotype: Given a much more abundant clone one base away, this may be a read error.

The source material was naive CD8+ T cells from blood, with Jurkat cell RNA spiked in. Subset reported: FACS-sorted CD8+CD4-CCR7+CD45RA+ naive T cells. The chain links TRBV11-2 to TRBJ2-7, with D maybe TRBD1 (6 bases). The sequence came from a human donor in good health. Some libraries in this study had Jurkat cell RNA spiked in. CDR3 in amino acids: CACSSRQENYEQYF. The DNA of the CDR3 is TGTGCCTGCAGCTCCCGACAGGAGAATTACGAGCAGTACTTC.